This is a list of T cell receptor beta chains from one sample in a study of blood T cell repertoires in COVID-19. The table came from immunoSEQ multiplex PCR; TCRdb's copy has only in-frame clones and leaves some out. The table shows 60,000 or so clones, with 70% to 90% occurring only once. The specimen was peripheral blood. Receptors originate from a man older than 75 with acute or convalescent COVID-19. CDR3s include the opening cysteine and the closing phenylalanine or tryptophan. The order of the fields is CDR3 length, V gene, clone size, J gene, D gene, CDR3 DNA, CDR3 protein. D genes are given only for firm matches. The size of a clone is reported for some rows only, either as once, few or many, or as a class for expanded clones.

13,TRBV5-8,NA,TRBJ2-7,TRBD1,TGTGCCAGCAGCATGGGGGACAGGGGAATGAGGTACTTC,CASSMGDRGMRYF
15,TRBV9,once,TRBJ2-2,NA,TGTGCCAGCAGCCCACTGGTCGGGGACACCGGGGAGCTGTTTTTT,CASSPLVGDTGELFF
15,TRBV29-1,NA,TRBJ1-5,NA,TGCAGCGTTTTGGTTAGTGGGGCGAGCAATCAGCCCCAGCATTTT,CSVLVSGASNQPQHF
14,TRBV10-3,NA,TRBJ1-5,TRBD1,TGTGCCATCAGTCCTGACAGGGGAAATCAGCCCCAGCATTTT,CAISPDRGNQPQHF
14,TRBV5-1,NA,TRBJ1-3,NA,TGCGCCAGCAGCTTATCGGGCTCTGGAAACACCATATATTTT,CASSLSGSGNTIYF
16,TRBV19,NA,TRBJ2-4,NA,TGTGCCAGTAGTTCCCATTCACAGGGCTCTAAAAACATTCAGTACTTC,CASSSHSQGSKNIQYF
16,TRBV2,NA,TRBJ2-5,TRBD2,TGTGCCAGCAGTGAGGGACTAGCGGGGAGGCGGGAGACCCAGTACTTC,CASSEGLAGRRETQYF
15,TRBV2,NA,TRBJ1-1,TRBD1,TGTGCCAGCAGGGACCGACAGGGGATGAACACTGAAGCTTTCTTT,CASRDRQGMNTEAFF
15,TRBV19,NA,TRBJ1-1,TRBD1,TGTGCCAGTAGTAGAGGGGGCCTACTGAACACTGAAGCTTTCTTT,CASSRGGLLNTEAFF
16,TRBV6-5,NA,TRBJ1-2,NA,TGTGCCAGCAGTTACGACAGGCGTCCGCCTAACTATGGCTACACCTTC,CASSYDRRPPNYGYTF
14,TRBV9,NA,TRBJ1-4,NA,TGTGCCAGCAGCGTAGAGCGGACTAATGAAAAACTGTTTTTT,CASSVERTNEKLFF
13,TRBV12-3/TRBV12-4,NA,TRBJ2-7,NA,TGTGCCAGCAGTTTTACGACACAAGGCGAGCAGTACTTC,CASSFTTQGEQYF
15,TRBV7-9,once,TRBJ1-1,TRBD1,TGTGCCAGCAGCTTAGCGGACAGGCCGAACACTGAAGCTTTCTTT,CASSLADRPNTEAFF
14,TRBV27,NA,TRBJ2-5,TRBD2,TGTGCCAGCAGGCAGACTAGCGGGGGAGAGACCCAGTACTTC,CASRQTSGGETQYF
15,TRBV13,NA,TRBJ1-6,TRBD1,TGTGCCAGCAGCTTCTCACAGGGGGCCGGCTCACCCCTCCACTTT,CASSFSQGAGSPLHF
14,TRBV3-1/TRBV3-2,NA,TRBJ1-6,NA,TGTGCCAGCAGCCAAGGGGGGCAGGGTTCACCCCTCCACTTT,CASSQGGQGSPLHF
17,TRBV3-1/TRBV3-2,NA,TRBJ2-3,NA,TGTGCCAGCAGCGAAACGGGAGAGCGTTTTAGCACAGATACGCAGTATTTT,CASSETGERFSTDTQYF
16,TRBV19,NA,TRBJ2-2,TRBD1,TGTGCCAGTAGTTCACCGGGACAGGGTATCACCGGGGAGCTGTTTTTT,CASSSPGQGITGELFF
15,TRBV2,NA,TRBJ1-1,NA,TGTGCCAGCAGTGATGCGGCAGGGGTGAACACTGAAGCTTTCTTT,CASSDAAGVNTEAFF
15,TRBV7-2,NA,TRBJ2-7,TRBD1,TGTGCCAGCAGCTTAGACCCTTTGGGACAGGGGAGGAAGTACTTC,CASSLDPLGQGRKYF
15,TRBV5-8,NA,TRBJ1-4,NA,TGTGCCAGCAGCTTATCAGGGGAGTTTAATGAAAAACTGTTTTTT,CASSLSGEFNEKLFF
21,TRBV5-1,NA,TRBJ2-5,NA,TGCGCCAGCAGTACGGGACAGTCCCGGCGGGGAGGTGTCGGGAAACAAGAGACCCAGTACTTC,CASSTGQSRRGGVGKQETQYF
12,TRBV3-1/TRBV3-2,once,TRBJ2-7,NA,TGTGCCAGCAGATCACAGGGTTACGAGCAGTACTTC,CASRSQGYEQYF
14,TRBV10-1,once,TRBJ1-6,NA,TGCGCCAGCTCAAGGGGCCGCGATTATTCACCCCTCCACTTT,CASSRGRDYSPLHF
15,TRBV18,NA,TRBJ1-1,TRBD1,TGTGCCAGCTCACGACAGGGGGCCCTGAACACTGAAGCTTTCTTT,CASSRQGALNTEAFF
14,TRBV5-1,NA,TRBJ2-1,NA,TGCGCCAGCAGAAGGGGGGGCTCCTACAATGAGCAGTTCTTC,CASRRGGSYNEQFF
15,TRBV6-5,NA,TRBJ2-7,NA,TGTGCCAGCAGTTATTTTCGGGTTGGTGGTTACGAGCAGTACTTC,CASSYFRVGGYEQYF
14,TRBV4-1,NA,TRBJ2-5,NA,TGCGCCAGCAGCCAAGATAGAAATAAAGAGACCCAGTACTTC,CASSQDRNKETQYF
19,TRBV5-1,NA,TRBJ2-5,TRBD2,TGCGCCAGCAGCCGAGGGACTAGCGGGGGGCCCTTTGAGGGAGAGACCCAGTACTTC,CASSRGTSGGPFEGETQYF
12,TRBV7-9,NA,TRBJ1-1,NA,TGTGCCAGCAGCTTAACAGTCACTGAAGCTTTCTTT,CASSLTVTEAFF
14,TRBV10-2,NA,TRBJ1-1,NA,TGCGCCAGCAGTGAGTACCTACCCAACACTGAAGCTTTCTTT,CASSEYLPNTEAFF
13,TRBV6-5,NA,TRBJ1-2,NA,TGTGCCAGCAGCCGGGGTGGGAACTATGGCTACACCTTC,CASSRGGNYGYTF
14,TRBV5-1,few,TRBJ2-2,NA,TGCGCCAGCAGCTCCAGGGTAAACACCGGGGAGCTGTTTTTT,CASSSRVNTGELFF
16,TRBV20-1,NA,TRBJ2-7,TRBD1,TGCAGTGCTAGTTACCTGACAGGGGTTACCCCCTACGAGCAGTACTTC,CSASYLTGVTPYEQYF
13,TRBV18,once,TRBJ2-7,NA,TGTGCCAGCTCACCGTCTCAGTTCTACGAGCAGTACTTC,CASSPSQFYEQYF
15,TRBV7-9,NA,TRBJ2-7,TRBD2,TGTGCCAGCAGCTTAGACGGGGGGAAATCCTACGAGCAGTACTTC,CASSLDGGKSYEQYF
14,TRBV6-1,NA,TRBJ1-5,NA,TGTGCCAGCAGTGAGACTTGGGAGAATCAGCCCCAGCATTTT,CASSETWENQPQHF
13,TRBV6-5,once,TRBJ1-3,NA,TGTGCCAGCAGCCAGACTACTGGAAACACCATATATTTT,CASSQTTGNTIYF
15,TRBV2,once,TRBJ1-5,NA,TGTGCCAGCAGCCCCAGACTTTTGCCCACTCAGCCCCAGCATTTT,CASSPRLLPTQPQHF
16,TRBV27,NA,TRBJ1-1,NA,TGTGCCAGCAAATTGGGACATTTTGGGGGCAACACTGAAGCTTTCTTT,CASKLGHFGGNTEAFF
15,TRBV18,NA,TRBJ1-5,NA,TGTGCCAGCTCACCTGGACAGAATAGCAATCAGCCCCAGCATTTT,CASSPGQNSNQPQHF